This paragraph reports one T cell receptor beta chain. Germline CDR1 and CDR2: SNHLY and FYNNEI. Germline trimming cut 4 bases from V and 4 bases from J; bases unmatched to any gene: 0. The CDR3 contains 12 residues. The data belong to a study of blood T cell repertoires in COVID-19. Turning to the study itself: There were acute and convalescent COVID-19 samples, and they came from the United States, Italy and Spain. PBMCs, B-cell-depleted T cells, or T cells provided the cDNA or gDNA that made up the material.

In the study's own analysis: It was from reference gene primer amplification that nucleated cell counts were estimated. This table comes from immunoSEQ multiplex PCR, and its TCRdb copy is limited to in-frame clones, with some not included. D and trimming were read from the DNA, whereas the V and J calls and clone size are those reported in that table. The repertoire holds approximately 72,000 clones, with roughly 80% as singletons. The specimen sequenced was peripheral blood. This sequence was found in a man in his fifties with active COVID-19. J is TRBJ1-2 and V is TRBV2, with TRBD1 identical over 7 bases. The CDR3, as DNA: TGTGCCAGCAGTGCAGGGGGCTATGGCTACACCTTC. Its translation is CASSAGGYGYTF.